This T cell receptor beta chain was sequenced in a study of T cells in Graves' hyperthyroidism and ophthalmopathy. This CDR3 is 15 amino acids long. The ends lost 6 bases at V and 0 bases at J; junction bases unmatched: 4. Germline loops: CDR1 MNHNS, CDR2 SASEGT. Regarding the study as a whole: Blood samples included most of the expanded thyroid clonotypes exceeding 0.001. Stable hyperthyroidism was told apart from ophthalmopathy by a model built on 13 V-J features.

A lack of ophthalmopathy progression within 18 months defined stable Graves' hyperthyroidism. PBMCs came from more than 8.5 ml fresh peripheral blood. As regards this clonotype: Its antigen is undetermined. A much larger clone sits a single nucleotide away, making a read error possible.

From RNA transcripts, TCR beta CDR3 regions were amplified. The TCR CDR3 first-round RT-PCR relied on the HTBI primer set. TCRdb analysed the multiplex PCR reads with MiXCR anew, one entry per CDR3 protein. The sample comprises approximately 560,000 distinct CDR3 sequences, approximately 14% of which are singletons, and 6.5% to 8% rests with the top ten. The rearrangement joins TRBV6-1 to TRBJ1-5; 8 nucleotides align to TRBD1. The clonotype originates from a woman in her twenties or thirties with Graves' hyperthyroidism. The sample was blood. CDR3 nucleotides: TGTGCCAGCAGGCAGACAGGGGATAGCAATCAGCCCCAGCATTTT. Encoded protein: CASRQTGDSNQPQHF.